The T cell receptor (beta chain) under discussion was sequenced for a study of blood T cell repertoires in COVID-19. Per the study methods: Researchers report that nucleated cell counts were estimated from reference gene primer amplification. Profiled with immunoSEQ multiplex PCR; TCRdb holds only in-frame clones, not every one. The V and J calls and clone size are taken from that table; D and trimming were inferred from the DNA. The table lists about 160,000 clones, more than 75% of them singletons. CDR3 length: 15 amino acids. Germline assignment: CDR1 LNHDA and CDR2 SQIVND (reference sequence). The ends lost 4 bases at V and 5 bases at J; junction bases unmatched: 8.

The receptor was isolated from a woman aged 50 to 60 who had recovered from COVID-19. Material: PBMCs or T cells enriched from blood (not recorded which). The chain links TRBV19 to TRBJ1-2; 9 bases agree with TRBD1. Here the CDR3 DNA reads TGTGCCAGTAGTACTTGGACAGGGGCGATTTATGGCTACACCTTC. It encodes CASSTWTGAIYGYTF.